This T cell receptor beta chain was sequenced in a study of blood T cells in healthy people across ages. Donors each provided 7.5 to 10 milliliters of peripheral blood. A minimum of 5 micrograms of total RNA was extracted per sample. Germline V gene data show CDR1 as DFQATT and CDR2 as SNEGSKA (reference sequence). V was clipped by 0 bases and J by 4 bases, with 9 bases between them. There are 13 residues in the CDR3. A second PCR of 7 to 11 cycles used a sample-barcoded 5' primer and a J-beta primer mix. Each cDNA molecule carried a tag from a template-switch adaptor that contained 12 random nucleotides. TCRdb ran MiXCR on the 5' RACE reads and lists one entry per CDR3 protein. The sample has about 1.1 million distinct CDR3 sequences, around two fifths seen once; the top ten hold about 12%.

Input material: blood. The sequence derives from a man in his late teens or twenties in good health. The chain is built from TRBV20-1 and TRBJ1-2; D remains unclear. The CDR3 loop reads CSARESGVYGYTF. The CDR3 DNA follows: TGCAGTGCTAGAGAATCCGGGGTCTATGGCTACACCTTC.